Below are 15 T cell receptor beta chains sequenced from a single sample in a study of T cells after yellow fever vaccination (dated by TCRdb to about 2019). The library was made by 5' RACE. The sequencer listed for this sample is Illumina HiSeq 2500. The raw public data were reprocessed by TCRdb itself: fastp quality trimming at Q25, MiXCR clonotype calling, in-frame beta chains only. Each entry merges the rows of one CDR3 protein and shows their most common DNA and genes. Here the sample has 510,000 or so distinct CDR3 sequences; less than 20% occur a single time. The ten largest clones capture roughly 13% of the sample. Explained via the paper, the treatment or condition label denotes: live attenuated yellow fever vaccine strain. The sequenced sample was PBMCs, obtained 15 days after the yellow fever booster vaccination. These receptors were collected from a man younger than 40 who received the YFV17D yellow fever vaccine.

This clonotype was picked up a small number of times. This chain links TRBV15 with TRBJ2-5, with 10 bases fitting TRBD1. The CDR3 contains 17 residues. V dropped 5 bases and J dropped 6; count of bases not matched to a gene: 15. Germline CDR1 LNHNV, CDR2 YYDKDF (reference sequence). DNA of the CDR3: TGTGCCACCAGCCCTACCCAGGGGACAGGGGTGGTCCAGACCCAGTACTTC. The encoded protein is CATSPTQGTGVVQTQYF.

This clonotype has only one observation. The chain carries TRBV20-1 and TRBJ2-7; 14 nucleotides line up with TRBD2. Germline V CDR1 and CDR2: DFQATT, SNEGSKA (reference sequence). Losses at the gene ends were 0 bases for V and 3 bases for J; bases not matched to a gene: 16. The CDR3 is 20 residues long. This CDR3 reads CSARDPRPTSGRATYYEQYF. The CDR3 nucleotides are TGCAGTGCTAGAGATCCTAGACCGACTAGCGGGAGGGCGACTTACTACGAGCAGTACTTC.

This clonotype was picked up a small number of times. In nucleotides, the CDR3 is TGTGCCAGCACCCCTCAGACAGGGCGCACAGATACGCAGTATTTT. Protein sequence: CASTPQTGRTDTQYF. The chain joins TRBV12-3 or TRBV12-4 to TRBJ2-3, with 7 bases aligning to TRBD1. The length of the CDR3 is 15 residues. V was clipped by 7 bases and J by 1 base; unmatched bases: 8.

This chain links TRBV4-3 with TRBJ2-1; unclear D gene. The ends were cut back, 1 base at V and 6 bases at J, with 13 bases in the middle. The germline CDR1 and CDR2 sequences are LGHNA and YSLEER. CDR3 length: 15 amino acids. DNA for the CDR3: TGCGCCAGCAGCCAAGGTCTGCAGACCGGCAATGAGCAGTTCTTC. It yields the protein CASSQGLQTGNEQFF.

In this sample, this clonotype turned up many times. The V and J genes are TRBV27 and TRBJ2-1; D gene unclear. V was trimmed by 3 bases and J by 7 bases, leaving 7 bases between them. Germline loops: CDR1 MNHEY, CDR2 SMNVEV (reference sequence). The CDR3 length is 12 residues. The CDR3 bases are TGTGCCAGCAGTTTTTTGGGTAATGAGCAGTTCTTC. It translates to CASSFLGNEQFF.

This clonotype showed up just a few times. The chain's CDR3 is CASSYTFYNEQFF. CDR3 DNA sequence: TGTGCCAGCAGTTACACCTTCTACAATGAGCAGTTCTTC. The chain carries TRBV6-6 and TRBJ2-1; D is undetermined. The V gene's germline CDR1 is MNHNY and CDR2 SVGAGI (reference sequence). Trimming left V 2 bases short and J 3 bases short, with 5 bases between. CDR3 length equals 13 residues.

V usage is TRBV29-1 and J usage is TRBJ2-7, with D possibly being TRBD1 (5 bases). The CDR3 sequence is 15 residues long. Germline lookup yields CDR1 SQVTM and CDR2 ANQGSEA. The V and J ends lost 4 bases and 4 bases respectively, with 20 bases between them. The CDR3 protein is CSVVGPQFQSYEQYF. The CDR3, as DNA: TGCAGCGTTGTGGGGCCACAGTTCCAGTCGTACGAGCAGTACTTC.

In its sample, this clonotype was seen a few times. V usage is TRBV25-1 and J usage is TRBJ2-1; 8 bases agree with TRBD2. This CDR3 spans 15 amino acids. Germline CDR1 is MGHDK and CDR2 is SYGVNS. V was pared by 4 bases and J by 8 bases, with 10 bases of the junction left unmatched. CDR3 bases: TGTGCCAGCAGTGGGAGCGGGAGTCTCGCGTATGAGCAGTTCTTC. This encodes CASSGSGSLAYEQFF.

V and J are TRBV14 and TRBJ2-5, with 8 nucleotides matching TRBD1. Germline CDR1 is SGHDN and CDR2 is FVKESK. The ends lost 0 bases at V and 7 bases at J; junction bases unmatched: 7. This CDR3 has 15 amino acids. CDR3 sequence reads: CASSQDPGTGRTQYF. CDR3 nucleotide sequence: TGTGCCAGCAGCCAAGACCCCGGGACAGGTCGGACCCAGTACTTC.

This clonotype was picked up a small number of times. This chain connects TRBV6-5 to TRBJ2-2; D is unclear. Germline CDR1 MNHEY, CDR2 SVGAGI. The CDR3 sequence is 16 residues long. Trimming removed 3 bases at V and 7 bases at J, with 18 bases between. CDR3 amino acids: CASSYTAVHASGELFF. In DNA, the CDR3 is TGTGCCAGCAGTTATACCGCGGTGCATGCGAGCGGGGAGCTGTTTTTT.

This clonotype was seen a few times. CDR3 coding DNA: TGCGCCAGCAGCTTCACGGGAGGGGGCGTTCATGGCTACACCTTC. Protein product: CASSFTGGGVHGYTF. The chain employs TRBV5-1 and TRBJ1-2; 7 nucleotides agree with TRBD1. Germline trimming cut 2 bases from V and 6 bases from J; bases unmatched to any gene: 10. CDR1 and CDR2 (germline): SGHRS, YFSETQ. The CDR3 has 15 amino acids.

This clonotype was counted a few times. CDR3 in DNA: TGTGCCAGCAGCTTAGCGCCGGCTAGCCCCCTAGGGGTCTACAATGAGCAGTTCTTC. Translation gives CASSLAPASPLGVYNEQFF. This chain connects TRBV7-2 to TRBJ2-1; D is possibly TRBD1 or TRBD2 (5 bases each). The germline gives CDR1 SGHTA, CDR2 FQGNSA. Trimming cost V 0 bases and J 3 bases, with 21 bases left between them. The CDR3 consists of 19 residues.

This clonotype was seen only a few times. The chain combines TRBV7-9 with TRBJ2-1, with D uncertain. The CDR3 contains 14 residues. Germline values: CDR1 SEHNR, CDR2 FQNEAQ (reference sequence). V was shortened by 5 bases and J by 2 bases, with 10 bases between the two germline ends. The CDR3 sequence: CASSPELTYNEQFF. CDR3 DNA: TGTGCCAGCAGCCCGGAGTTGACCTACAATGAGCAGTTCTTC.

This clonotype came up a few times. The chain combines TRBV9 with TRBJ2-7, with D possibly being TRBD1 (6 bases). V shed 1 base and J shed 2 bases, with 10 bases lying between them. CDR1 and CDR2 (germline): SGDLS, YYNGEE. This CDR3 has 14 residues. The CDR3 DNA follows: TGTGCCAGCAGCGTAACAGGACAGACCTACGAGCAGTACTTC. As protein: CASSVTGQTYEQYF.

This clonotype occurred a few times. In DNA form, the CDR3 reads TGCAGTGCTAGGGTGCCAGGGGTCACAGATACGCAGTATTTT. It is translated as CSARVPGVTDTQYF. The rearrangement links TRBV20-1 to TRBJ2-3, with TRBD1 as a possible D gene (6 bases). Germline V gene data show CDR1 as DFQATT and CDR2 as SNEGSKA (reference sequence). V was trimmed by 3 bases and J by 2 bases, leaving 12 bases between them. The length of the CDR3 is 14 residues.